The source of this T cell receptor beta chain is a study of radiation and T cells in renal cell carcinoma. Study information: Nephrectomy followed 15 Gy stereotactic body radiation by 4 weeks. Study conclusions and caveats: From baseline, blood top tumor clonotypes peaked at 2 weeks post-radiation. Baseline intratumoral clonotype presence is unknown without pretreatment biopsies.

V dropped 6 bases and J dropped 3 bases, with 12 bases sitting between them. CDR1 is SNHLY and CDR2 is FYNNEI in the germline V gene. The CDR3 is 14 amino acids. Noted time point: blood 2 weeks post-SBRT. Specified treatment: 15 Gy SBRT to primary tumor, nephrectomy 4 weeks later. After SBRT, blood was collected at 2 and 4 weeks, plus baseline. About this clone itself: What it recognizes is unknown.

This table comes from immunoSEQ multiplex PCR, and its TCRdb copy is limited to in-frame clones, with some not included. This table holds 100,000 to 150,000 clones, roughly four fifths found once. This clonotype was sampled from a man aged 45 to 65 with renal cell carcinoma. This sample comprised blood, obtained from a patient whose treatment included radiotherapy and nephrectomy. The gene calls are TRBV2 and TRBJ2-1, with D tentatively TRBD2 (6 bases). The CDR3 nucleotides are TGTGCCAGCAGGGGGGAGGATAGCTACAATGAGCAGTTCTTC. It yields the protein CASRGEDSYNEQFF.